The present TCR beta chain was sequenced within a study of metastatic and nonmetastatic thyroid tumors. Study results and caveats: Within blood and tumor, benign nodules reportedly had significantly lower TCR beta diversity than malignant thyroid tumors did.

MiXCR re-clonotyped the PCR reads for TCRdb. The sample contains tens of thousands of clones, around 20% of which appear only once. Worth noting for this clone: Its target is not known.

Trimming stripped 2 bases from V and 1 base from J, with 5 bases between. CDR1 is WNHNN and CDR2 is SYGVQD in the germline V gene (reference sequence). This CDR3 is 13 amino acids long. Each patient came to thyroid surgery without any prior treatment (of any kind). This chain links TRBV10-1 with TRBJ2-5, with unresolved D. The source is a male donor with papillary thyroid cancer or a benign thyroid nodule (not recorded which). Some clones in this sample may be carry-over from other donors' samples. The sequencing sample was made of blood. This chain's CDR3 is CASSENSQETQYF. CDR3 sequence (DNA): TGCGCCAGCAGTGAGAACAGCCAAGAGACCCAGTACTTC.